This is a list of T cell receptor beta chains from one sample in a study of T cells after yellow fever vaccination. Using its own MiXCR run on the 5' RACE reads, TCRdb lists one record per CDR3 protein. Of 300,000 to 350,000 distinct CDR3 sequences in the sample, about 4.5% were seen once. Specimen: PBMCs, collected 15 days after the yellow fever booster vaccination. Source of these receptors: a man aged 18 to 30 who received the YFV17D yellow fever vaccine. The CDR3 runs from the conserved cysteine through the conserved F or W. The order of the fields is CDR3 protein, CDR3 DNA, J gene, CDR3 length, clone size, D gene, V gene. The D gene is left open where the match is weak. Rows give clone size only sometimes, using once, few, many, or a class for an expanded clone.

CDR3: CASSELGQAYNEQFF; DNA: TGTGCCAGCAGTGAATTGGGACAGGCCTACAATGAGCAGTTCTTC; J: TRBJ2-1; length: 15; size: .; D: TRBD1; V: TRBV2
CDR3: CASSLEGTGELFF; DNA: TGTGCCAGCAGCTTGGAGGGAACCGGGGAGCTGTTTTTT; J: TRBJ2-2; length: 13; size: many; D: .; V: TRBV7-6
CDR3: CATSDVTSGGETQYF; DNA: TGTGCCACCAGTGATGTGACTAGCGGGGGTGAGACCCAGTACTTC; J: TRBJ2-5; length: 15; size: few; D: TRBD2; V: TRBV24-1
CDR3: CSASIADSYNEQFF; DNA: TGCAGTGCCAGTATAGCGGACTCCTACAATGAGCAGTTCTTC; J: TRBJ2-1; length: 14; size: many; D: .; V: TRBV20-1
CDR3: CASSPPATGNSPLHF; DNA: TGTGCCAGCAGCCCCCCTGCCACTGGCAATTCACCCCTCCACTTT; J: TRBJ1-6; length: 15; size: .; D: .; V: TRBV7-9
CDR3: CASSLTGRENIQYF; DNA: TGCGCCAGCAGCCTAACAGGGAGGGAAAACATTCAGTACTTC; J: TRBJ2-4; length: 14; size: many; D: .; V: TRBV4-3
CDR3: CASSLDTFGGGGDTQYF; DNA: TGCGCCAGCAGCTTGGATACTTTCGGCGGTGGAGGAGATACGCAGTATTTT; J: TRBJ2-3; length: 17; size: many; D: .; V: TRBV5-1
CDR3: CASSLITGSYGYTF; DNA: TGCGCCAGCAGCTTGATTACAGGTTCATATGGCTACACCTTC; J: TRBJ1-2; length: 14; size: few; D: .; V: TRBV5-1
CDR3: CASSFDRYQETQYF; DNA: TGTGCCAGCAGCTTCGACAGGTACCAAGAGACCCAGTACTTC; J: TRBJ2-5; length: 14; size: .; D: .; V: TRBV7-2
CDR3: CASSMGRDTLLNYGYTF; DNA: TGTGCCAGTAGTATGGGCCGGGACACCCTTCTAAACTATGGCTACACCTTC; J: TRBJ1-2; length: 17; size: few; D: .; V: TRBV19
CDR3: CASSFGPYRTVMNTEAFF; DNA: TGTGCCAGCAGTTTCGGACCTTACCGGACCGTAATGAACACTGAAGCTTTCTTT; J: TRBJ1-1; length: 18; size: .; D: .; V: TRBV6-2/TRBV6-3
CDR3: CASRLQGTTGELFF; DNA: TGTGCCAGCAGGCTACAGGGTACCACCGGGGAGCTGTTTTTT; J: TRBJ2-2; length: 14; size: few; D: .; V: TRBV6-6
CDR3: CASTQGGSYNEQFF; DNA: TGTGCCAGCACCCAGGGGGGCTCCTACAATGAGCAGTTCTTC; J: TRBJ2-1; length: 14; size: many; D: .; V: TRBV7-6
CDR3: CASSSGRTWVGEQYF; DNA: TGTGCCAGCAGCTCGGGGCGCACGTGGGTGGGCGAGCAGTACTTC; J: TRBJ2-7; length: 15; size: .; D: .; V: TRBV7-2
CDR3: CASSFGDLTDTQYF; DNA: TGTGCCAGCAGCTTCGGGGATTTGACAGATACGCAGTATTTT; J: TRBJ2-3; length: 14; size: .; D: .; V: TRBV11-1
CDR3: CAISGQGYNEQFF; DNA: TGTGCCATCAGTGGTCAGGGATACAATGAGCAGTTCTTC; J: TRBJ2-1; length: 13; size: many; D: .; V: TRBV10-3
CDR3: CASSYSGPYNEQFF; DNA: TGTGCCAGCAGCTATAGCGGACCGTACAATGAGCAGTTCTTC; J: TRBJ2-1; length: 14; size: many; D: .; V: TRBV7-3
CDR3: CASSSGFTGANVLTF; DNA: TGTGCCAGCAGTTCAGGGTTTACTGGGGCCAACGTCCTGACTTTC; J: TRBJ2-6; length: 15; size: few; D: .; V: TRBV7-3
CDR3: CSAKGTAPASEAFF; DNA: TGCAGTGCTAAGGGGACAGCACCAGCAAGTGAAGCTTTCTTT; J: TRBJ1-1; length: 14; size: many; D: TRBD1; V: TRBV20-1
CDR3: CASRNYGTGDNEQFF; DNA: TGTGCCAGCAGGAATTATGGGACAGGGGACAATGAGCAGTTCTTC; J: TRBJ2-1; length: 15; size: many; D: TRBD1; V: TRBV25-1
CDR3: CASSAYSNTGELFF; DNA: TGTGCCAGCAGCGCCTACTCTAACACCGGGGAGCTGTTTTTT; J: TRBJ2-2; length: 14; size: many; D: .; V: TRBV7-2
CDR3: CASSAPRLGYEQYF; DNA: TGCGCCAGCAGTGCCCCCCGTTTGGGTTACGAGCAGTACTTC; J: TRBJ2-7; length: 14; size: many; D: .; V: TRBV10-2
CDR3: CASSLDRGKETQYF; DNA: TGTGCCAGCAGCTTAGATCGGGGTAAAGAGACCCAGTACTTC; J: TRBJ2-5; length: 14; size: many; D: .; V: TRBV7-3
CDR3: CASSSQEGLETQYF; DNA: TGTGCCAGCAGTTCCCAGGAGGGGCTGGAGACCCAGTACTTC; J: TRBJ2-5; length: 14; size: few; D: .; V: TRBV6-6
CDR3: CSAIDLRALITEAFF; DNA: TGCAGTGCTATAGACCTTCGGGCATTAATCACTGAAGCTTTCTTT; J: TRBJ1-1; length: 15; size: few; D: .; V: TRBV20-1
CDR3: CASSVRNNSPLHF; DNA: TGTGCCAGCAGTGTCCGGAATAATTCACCCCTCCACTTT; J: TRBJ1-6; length: 13; size: many; D: .; V: TRBV27
CDR3: CASSQDASQGPYNEQFF; DNA: TGCGCCAGCAGCCAAGACGCCTCCCAGGGGCCCTACAATGAGCAGTTCTTC; J: TRBJ2-1; length: 17; size: .; D: .; V: TRBV4-3
CDR3: CASGGTDSNQPQHF; DNA: TGTGCCAGCGGCGGGACGGATAGCAATCAGCCCCAGCATTTT; J: TRBJ1-5; length: 14; size: .; D: .; V: TRBV7-9
CDR3: CASSPLSGSSYNEQFF; DNA: TGCGCCAGCAGCCCGCTTAGCGGAAGCTCCTACAATGAGCAGTTCTTC; J: TRBJ2-1; length: 16; size: .; D: .; V: TRBV5-1
CDR3: CASSYPGPNQPQHF; DNA: TGTGCCAGCAGTTACCCGGGACCAAATCAGCCCCAGCATTTT; J: TRBJ1-5; length: 14; size: many; D: .; V: TRBV7-9
CDR3: CASKLAGGLSYEQYF; DNA: TGTGCCAGCAAACTAGCGGGGGGCCTATCCTACGAGCAGTACTTC; J: TRBJ2-7; length: 15; size: few; D: TRBD2; V: TRBV6-5
CDR3: CSARTGGLLNTEAFF; DNA: TGCAGTGCTAGGACAGGGGGCCTTTTGAACACTGAAGCTTTCTTT; J: TRBJ1-1; length: 15; size: many; D: TRBD1; V: TRBV20-1
CDR3: CSAKALRENTEAFF; DNA: TGCAGTGCTAAAGCCCTCCGGGAGAACACTGAAGCTTTCTTT; J: TRBJ1-1; length: 14; size: few; D: .; V: TRBV20-1
CDR3: CASRLEISSGELFF; DNA: TGCGCCAGCAGACTCGAAATCAGTTCCGGGGAGCTGTTTTTT; J: TRBJ2-2; length: 14; size: few; D: .; V: TRBV4-3
CDR3: CASGRVGNSLQATDTQYF; DNA: TGCGCCAGCGGGAGGGTGGGCAACTCTCTCCAGGCGACAGATACGCAGTATTTT; J: TRBJ2-3; length: 18; size: many; D: TRBD2; V: TRBV5-1
CDR3: CSASLLDRANSPLHF; DNA: TGCAGTGCTAGCCTACTCGACAGGGCTAATTCACCCCTCCACTTT; J: TRBJ1-6; length: 15; size: few; D: TRBD1; V: TRBV20-1
CDR3: CASSLSGGAGGNTEAFF; DNA: TGTGCCAGCAGCTTATCCGGGGGCGCAGGGGGAAACACTGAAGCTTTCTTT; J: TRBJ1-1; length: 17; size: .; D: TRBD1; V: TRBV13
CDR3: CASRKTGENTEAFF; DNA: TGCGCCAGCAGGAAGACAGGGGAGAACACTGAAGCTTTCTTT; J: TRBJ1-1; length: 14; size: many; D: TRBD1; V: TRBV10-2
CDR3: CAWSDRSSYEQYF; DNA: TGTGCCTGGTCTGACAGAAGCTCCTACGAGCAGTACTTC; J: TRBJ2-7; length: 13; size: many; D: .; V: TRBV30
CDR3: CASSLTGRTSTQYF; DNA: TGTGCCAGCAGCTTAACGGGAAGGACTAGCACGCAGTATTTT; J: TRBJ2-3; length: 14; size: many; D: TRBD2; V: TRBV7-3